The 15 T cell receptor beta chains reported below all come from one sample, sequenced in a study of shared clonotypes between healthy human individuals. Here immunoSEQ multiplex PCR was the method, and the copy in TCRdb shows in-frame clones only, minus some. The data show some 470,000 clones, about 79% seen once. Sequencing was performed on PBMCs. Source of these receptors: a woman in her thirties or forties in good health. Some clones in this sample may be carry-over from other donors' samples.

This clone was counted between two and nine times. This chain connects TRBV4-2 to TRBJ2-6; the match to TRBD2 covers 7 bases. The CDR3 has 15 residues. V was clipped by 0 bases and J by 10 bases; unmatched bases: 6. Germline V gene data show CDR1 as LGHNA and CDR2 as YNFKEQ. This CDR3 is CASSQDGSGRNVLTF. CDR3 coding DNA: TGTGCCAGCAGCCAAGATGGCTCCGGGAGGAACGTCCTGACTTTC.

The chain links TRBV11-3 to TRBJ1-1; 10 bases agree with TRBD1. The CDR3 is 15 amino acids. The germline gives CDR1 SGHNT, CDR2 YENEEA. The J segment lost 5 bases and the V segment lost 0 bases, leaving 3 bases of the junction unmatched. In nucleotides, the CDR3 is TGTGCCAGCAGCTTAGATGGACAGGGGGAGACTGAAGCTTTCTTT. Protein product: CASSLDGQGETEAFF.

This rearrangement joins TRBV6-1 to TRBJ2-7; 8 bases are shared with TRBD1. Germline assignment: CDR1 MNHNS and CDR2 SASEGT. The CDR3 sequence is 13 residues long. After removal of 6 bases from V and 4 bases from J, the junction contained 5 bases not matched to a gene. CDR3 sequence reads: CASSKTGEYEQYF. CDR3 in DNA: TGTGCCAGCAGCAAGACAGGGGAGTACGAGCAGTACTTC.

This chain links TRBV6-6 with TRBJ1-2; 8 positions agree with TRBD1. Germline V CDR1 and CDR2: MNHNY, SVGAGI (reference sequence). The CDR3 is 15 amino acids. V lost 4 bases, J lost 8 bases, and 12 bases stayed unmatched. Here the CDR3 reads CASSLPGGTGGGYTF. CDR3 DNA: TGTGCCAGCAGTTTGCCCGGAGGGACAGGCGGCGGCTACACCTTC.

For this clone: This could be a read error, since a much larger clone is one nucleotide away. The chain combines TRBV5-1 with TRBJ2-5, with a possible D match to TRBD1 (6 bases). This CDR3 spans 15 amino acids. The V end lost 4 bases, the J end lost 6 bases, and 19 bases lay between the germline ends. The V gene's germline CDR1 is SGHRS and CDR2 YFSETQ. CDR3 nucleotides: TGCGCCAGCAGCCTTACCGGGCCAGGGGAAAAGACCCAGTACTTC. Residues: CASSLTGPGEKTQYF.

This clone was observed a single time. The CDR3 DNA reads as TGTGCCAGCAGCCAAGACAGGGGACGCGGCTACACCTTC. This translates into CASSQDRGRGYTF. This chain uses TRBV27 with TRBJ1-2; the match to TRBD1 covers 8 bases. Germline-derived CDR1 and CDR2 are MNHEY and SMNVEV (reference sequence). The V segment lost 6 bases and the J segment 8 bases; nucleotides outside the gene matches: 8. CDR3 length equals 13 residues.

The rearrangement joins TRBV7-8 to TRBJ2-7, with 13 nucleotides matching TRBD2. This CDR3 has 14 amino acids. Germline V lookup: CDR1 SGHVS, CDR2 FQNEAQ. V trimming: 4 bases; J trimming: 5 bases; junction bases outside the gene matches: 2. CDR3 coding DNA: TGTGCCAGCAGCTCCGGACTAGCGGGGGACGAGCAGTACTTC. Its protein is CASSSGLAGDEQYF.

The CDR3 coding sequence is TGTGCCAGCAGTTGGGACAAGTCCTACGAGCAGTACTTC. As protein: CASSWDKSYEQYF. The V call is TRBV6-1, the J call TRBJ2-7, with D possibly TRBD1 on 6 matching bases. Germline V gene lookup returns CDR1 MNHNS and CDR2 SASEGT. V was shortened by 5 bases and J by 1 base, with 9 bases between the two germline ends. The CDR3 extends over 13 amino acids.

J is TRBJ1-1 and V is TRBV10-3, with D maybe TRBD1 (6 bases). CDR1 and CDR2 from the germline V gene are ENHRY and SYGVKD. The CDR3 totals 12 residues. Trimming shortened V by 4 bases and J by 3 bases, and 6 bases separated the two germline ends. DNA for the CDR3: TGTGCCATCAGTGCAGGGGACACTGAAGCTTTCTTT. Translated: CAISAGDTEAFF.

The chain combines TRBV7-3 with TRBJ2-1, with TRBD2 matching 11 bases. Germline CDR1 and CDR2: SGHTA and FQGTGA. This CDR3 is built from 15 residues. After removal of 9 bases from V and 8 bases from J, the junction contained 12 bases not matched to a gene. CDR3 sequence: CASSATSGSYDEQFF. The DNA of the CDR3 is TGTGCCAGTAGCGCAACTAGCGGGAGTTATGATGAGCAGTTCTTC.

This clone was counted a few times. The DNA of the CDR3 is TGTGCCAGCAGCTTCGGCAGACTCGGCCTTGCAGATACGCAGTATTTT. Residues: CASSFGRLGLADTQYF. The rearrangement uses TRBV7-2 and TRBJ2-3; D gene uncertain. V lost 3 bases, J lost 4 bases, and 17 bases lay in between. This CDR3 is built from 16 residues. Germline CDR1 reads SGHTA; CDR2 reads FQGNSA.

This clone was counted once. The rearrangement links TRBV7-2 to TRBJ2-2, with D possibly being TRBD1 (6 bases). Germline CDR1 and CDR2: SGHTA and FQGNSA. This CDR3 spans 15 amino acids. V lost 0 bases and J 4 bases, leaving 9 bases between the germline ends. The CDR3, as DNA: TGTGCCAGCAGCTTAGCGACAGGTCTCACCGGGGAGCTGTTTTTT. Amino acid sequence: CASSLATGLTGELFF.

V gene TRBV5-4 combines with J gene TRBJ2-5; perhaps D is TRBD1 or TRBD2 (6 bases each). The CDR3 sequence is 13 residues long. V was clipped by 4 bases and J by 5 bases, with 12 bases between them. Germline-derived CDR1 and CDR2 are SGHNT and YYREEE (reference sequence). This CDR3 reads CASSTRGGETQYF. In DNA, the CDR3 is TGTGCCAGCAGCACGAGAGGGGGGGAGACCCAGTACTTC. The full variable domain, in which reference TRBV5-4 and TRBJ2-5 provide the parts outside the CDR3, is ETGVTQSPTHLIKTRGQQVTLRCSSQSGHNTVSWYQQALGQGPQFIFQYYREEENGRGNFPPRFSGLQFPNYSSELNVNALELDDSALYLCASSTRGGETQYFGPGTRLLVL.

This chain links TRBV7-2 with TRBJ1-2; 9 bases align to TRBD1. The CDR3 covers 14 residues. CDR1 and CDR2 from the germline V gene are SGHTA and FQGNSA. With V trimmed by 7 bases and J by 6 bases, 9 bases remained unmatched. The chain's CDR3 is CASIEGGQGNGYTF. CDR3 coding DNA: TGTGCCAGCATCGAAGGGGGACAGGGAAATGGCTACACCTTC.

The table lists this clone with a count of one. The chain joins TRBV4-2 to TRBJ2-2, with a weak D call TRBD2 (6 bases). Trimming removed 0 bases at V and 7 bases at J, with 9 bases between. Germline V gene lookup returns CDR1 LGHNA and CDR2 YNFKEQ. The CDR3 loop spans 14 amino acids. CDR3 region: CASSQDWGGGELFF. CDR3 DNA: TGTGCCAGCAGCCAAGATTGGGGAGGCGGGGAGCTGTTTTTT.